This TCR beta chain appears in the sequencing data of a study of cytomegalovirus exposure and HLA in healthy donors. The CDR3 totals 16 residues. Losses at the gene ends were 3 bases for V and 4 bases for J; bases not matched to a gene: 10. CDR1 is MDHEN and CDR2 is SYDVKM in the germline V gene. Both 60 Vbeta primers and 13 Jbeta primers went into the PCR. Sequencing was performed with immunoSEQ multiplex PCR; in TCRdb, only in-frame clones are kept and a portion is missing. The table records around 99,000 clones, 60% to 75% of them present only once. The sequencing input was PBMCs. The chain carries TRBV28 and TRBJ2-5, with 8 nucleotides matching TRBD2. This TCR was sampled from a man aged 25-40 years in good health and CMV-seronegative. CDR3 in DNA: TGTGCCAGCAGTTTTGTTGGTAGCGGGAATCTAGAGACCCAGTACTTC. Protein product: CASSFVGSGNLETQYF.